This T cell receptor beta chain was found in a study of tumor and adjacent non-tumor tissue in lung cancer. For the study at large: Some 4.1 million productive TCRbeta reads were obtained per sample on average.

RNA was extracted from bulk tissue without any cell sorting. Broader study findings: Shorter survival was associated with higher TCR diversity in tumors. Significantly higher TCR diversity was found in tumor than normal lung.

Regarding this clonotype: Its antigen is not known.

A modified ARM-PCR protocol with three rounds of nested PCR amplified TCRbeta. MiXCR, applied by TCRdb to the multiplex PCR reads, yields one record per CDR3 protein. The table records roughly 140,000 distinct CDR3 sequences, approximately 72% of them present only once. The germline V gene encodes CDR1 DFQATT and CDR2 SNEGSKA (reference sequence). The length of the CDR3 is 11 residues. V lost 7 bases and J 12 bases, leaving 18 bases between the germline ends. The J gene is TRBJ1-1, the V gene TRBV20-1, with D possibly TRBD1 on 6 matching bases. The clonotype originates from a man in his 60s with small cell lung cancer. The sample comprised lung tumor tissue. The CDR3 reads CSDGDLQGSFF. The DNA for the CDR3 is TGCAGTGATGGAGATTTACAGGGTTCTTTCTTT.